This T cell receptor beta chain was recorded in a study of beta chain features in type 1 diabetes. Study findings and constraints: All four CD4+ subsets of Type 1 diabetes patients contained TCRB CDR3s that were moderately but significantly shorter.

This clone was detected only a few times. The antigen is not known. The CDR3 consists of 11 residues. Germline CDR1 is SGDLS and CDR2 is YYNGEE. Since all of the isolated RNA was reverse transcribed, expressed TCRB transcripts were what got sequenced. Measured with immunoSEQ multiplex PCR; TCRdb has only the in-frame clones, and not every one. Among some 120,000 clones listed, roughly a sixth were seen once. The source of this sequence is a young man with type 1 diabetes. The chain is built from TRBV9 and TRBJ2-7; no reliable D call. TRBJ2-1 explains the end of the DNA better; the J call may be wrong. Specimen: central memory CD4+ T cells from blood. The CDR3 loop is CASSVENEQFF. DNA of the CDR3: TGTGCCAGCAGCGTAGAAAATGAGCAGTTCTTC.